This T cell receptor (beta chain) was sequenced during a study of PD-1 blockade in mismatch repair-deficient tumors. Study information: Patients had fewer than 15 mismatch repair-deficient cancer types and were previously treated and progressing.

This clone ranks as medium-sized. Sequencing was performed with immunoSEQ multiplex PCR; in TCRdb, only in-frame clones are kept and a portion is missing. The repertoire holds 40,000 or so clones, with about 85% as singletons. The CDR3 extends over 14 amino acids. Trimming removed 3 bases from V and 5 bases from J, with 13 bases in between. Germline values: CDR1 MGHDK, CDR2 SYGVNS. This clonotype was obtained from an adult with mismatch repair-deficient cancer. This specimen consisted of peripheral blood, obtained 4 weeks after starting pembrolizumab. V and J are TRBV25-1 and TRBJ2-5; D may correspond to TRBD1 or TRBD2 (5 bases each). The CDR3 reads CASSERGTGETQYF. In DNA form, the CDR3 reads TGTGCCAGCAGTGAGAGGGGCACGGGGGAGACCCAGTACTTC. Looking up the rest from reference TRBV25-1 and TRBJ2-5 gives the full variable domain: EADIYQTPRYLVIGTGKKITLECSQTMGHDKMYWYQQDPGMELHLIHYSYGVNSTEKGDLSSESTVSRIRTEHFPLTLESARPSHTSQYLCASSERGTGETQYFGPGTRLLVL.